These T cell receptor beta chains were read from a single sample in a study of shared clonotypes between healthy human individuals. TCRdb's copy holds only in-frame clones and misses some; the assay was immunoSEQ multiplex PCR. The data contain some 1 million clones, under 80% of them singletons. Input material: memory CD4+ T cells sorted from blood. All receptors derive from a man aged 18 to 29 in good health. The CDR3 runs from the conserved cysteine through the conserved F or W. D genes are given only for firm matches. A row's size may be missing; if present it is once, few, many or a size class.

cdr3_aa cdr3_nt j_call clone_size d_call v_call
CASSRDPSTANVLTF TGTGCCAGCAGCCGTGACCCCTCGACCGCCAACGTCCTGACTTTC TRBJ2-6 once - TRBV7-3
CASSLTFGEQYF TGTGCCAGCAGCTTGACCTTTGGGGAGCAGTATTTT TRBJ2-3 - - TRBV5-6
CASSRQGTLGDTQYF TGTGCCAGCAGCCGACAGGGGACGCTTGGAGATACGCAGTATTTT TRBJ2-3 - TRBD1 TRBV7-9
CASSPPAGVGNTQYF TGTGCCAGCAGCCCCCCCGCGGGAGTTGGGAATACGCAGTATTTT TRBJ2-3 - TRBD2 TRBV7-2
CASSLSGTGGQPQHF TGTGCCAGCAGCTTAAGTGGGACAGGTGGCCAGCCCCAGCATTTT TRBJ1-5 - TRBD1 TRBV7-2
CASSLDLNPPLLKQYF TGTGCCAGCAGCTTAGATCTGAATCCGCCCCTTTTGAAGCAGTACTTC TRBJ2-7 - - TRBV7-2
CASSASGQGAPGYTF TGCGCCAGCAGCGCCTCGGGACAGGGGGCGCCCGGCTACACCTTC TRBJ1-2 - TRBD1 TRBV5-1
CASSPSSDRANTEAFF TGTGCCAGCTCACCAAGTTCAGACAGGGCGAACACTGAAGCTTTCTTT TRBJ1-1 few TRBD1 TRBV18
CASSPYFLDTDTQYF TGTGCCAGCAGCCCGTATTTTCTGGACACAGATACGCAGTATTTT TRBJ2-3 - - TRBV7-9
CASSTYGSTDTQYF TGTGCCAGCAGCACCTATGGTAGCACAGATACGCAGTATTTT TRBJ2-3 - - TRBV11-3
CASSELEQIYGYTF TGTGCCAGCAGTGAATTGGAACAGATCTATGGCTACACCTTC TRBJ1-2 - - TRBV6-1
CASSQSQGAANEKLFF TGTGCCAGCTCACAATCCCAGGGGGCGGCTAATGAAAAACTGTTTTTT TRBJ1-4 - TRBD1 TRBV18
CASSSGTGEKLFF TGCGCCAGCAGCTCCGGGACAGGCGAAAAACTGTTTTTT TRBJ1-4 - TRBD1 TRBV5-1
CASSILAGAQGDTQYF TGTGCCAGCAGCATCCTAGCGGGAGCGCAGGGAGATACGCAGTATTTT TRBJ2-3 - TRBD2 TRBV11-2
CASSQDWGAGNGYTF TGCGCCAGCAGCCAAGATTGGGGGGCCGGGAATGGCTACACCTTC TRBJ1-2 - - TRBV4-3
CASSQVLAYGYTF TGTGCCAGCAGCCAAGTGTTGGCCTATGGCTACACCTTC TRBJ1-2 few - TRBV14
CASSSPGQWNTEAFF TGTGCCAGCTCCTCCCCTGGACAGTGGAACACTGAAGCTTTCTTT TRBJ1-1 - - TRBV18
CASSQDWERPTDTQYF TGCGCCAGCAGCCAAGATTGGGAGCGGCCCACAGATACGCAGTATTTT TRBJ2-3 - - TRBV4-3
CASSLHTSGRSSTDTQYF TGTGCCAGCAGCTTACATACTAGCGGGAGATCCAGCACAGATACGCAGTATTTT TRBJ2-3 few TRBD2 TRBV7-2
CASSLAGPGKETQYF TGTGCCAGCAGCTTAGCGGGGCCGGGGAAAGAGACCCAGTACTTC TRBJ2-5 - - TRBV7-2
CASSFSGGDEQYF TGTGCCAGCAGCTTTTCGGGAGGGGACGAGCAGTACTTC TRBJ2-7 - TRBD2 TRBV7-9
CSALKNTEAFF TGCAGTGCCCTAAAGAACACTGAAGCTTTCTTT TRBJ1-1 - - TRBV20-1
CASSQGLVNTEAFF TGCGCCAGCAGCCAGGGACTGGTGAACACTGAAGCTTTCTTT TRBJ1-1 - - TRBV4-3
CASSHMNTEAFF TGTGCCAGCAGTCACATGAACACTGAAGCTTTCTTT TRBJ1-1 - - TRBV27
CASSRSADGYTF TGTGCCAGCAGCCGGTCCGCCGACGGCTACACCTTC TRBJ1-2 - - TRBV7-8
CASSMGTGRETQYF TGTGCCAGTAGTATGGGAACGGGCCGGGAGACCCAGTACTTC TRBJ2-5 - - TRBV19
CASSALTGGGQYF TGTGCCAGCAGTGCCCTAACAGGGGGCGGGCAGTACTTC TRBJ2-7 - TRBD1 TRBV6-1
CASSKAPGRSTDTQYF TGTGCCAGCAGCAAAGCCCCCGGCAGGAGCACAGATACGCAGTATTTT TRBJ2-3 - - TRBV21-1
CASSSSSVDTQYF TGTGCCAGCAGTTCGTCATCCGTCGATACGCAGTATTTT TRBJ2-3 - - TRBV28
CASSLGWGNMGNEQFF TGTGCCAGCAGCTTGGGTTGGGGAAATATGGGCAATGAGCAGTTCTTC TRBJ2-1 - - TRBV7-8
CASTRDRVDSGANVLTF TGTGCCAGCACCCGGGACAGGGTAGACTCTGGGGCCAACGTCCTGACTTTC TRBJ2-6 - TRBD1 TRBV7-2
CASSGTASSYNEQFF TGCGCCAGCAGCGGGACTGCCAGCTCCTACAATGAGCAGTTCTTC TRBJ2-1 - - TRBV5-1
CASSPHMNTEAFF TGTGCCAGCAGCCCGCACATGAACACTGAAGCTTTCTTT TRBJ1-1 - - TRBV7-3
CASSQEWDSPLHF TGCGCCAGCAGCCAAGAGTGGGACTCACCCCTCCACTTT TRBJ1-6 few - TRBV4-1
CASSYSGWADTEAFF TGTGCCAGCAGTTACTCGGGGTGGGCAGACACTGAAGCTTTCTTT TRBJ1-1 - - TRBV6-5
CAWSLTGRQETQYF TGTGCCTGGAGTTTGACAGGGAGGCAAGAGACCCAGTACTTC TRBJ2-5 once - TRBV30
CASRSSDRYEQYF TGTGCCAGCAGATCATCGGACAGATACGAGCAGTACTTC TRBJ2-7 - - TRBV6-5
CASSTGQGLHEQYF TGTGCCAGTAGTACCGGACAGGGGCTCCACGAGCAGTACTTC TRBJ2-7 - TRBD1 TRBV19
CASNEQGSEKLFF TGTGCCAGCAATGAACAGGGGTCGGAAAAACTGTTTTTT TRBJ1-4 - TRBD1 TRBV2
CASSLSPQGGAPYEQYF TGCGCCAGCAGCTTAAGCCCACAGGGGGGAGCCCCCTACGAGCAGTACTTC TRBJ2-7 - TRBD1 TRBV5-1